This TCR beta chain was sequenced in a study of blood T cell repertoires in COVID-19. About the study: The origin of the acute and convalescent COVID-19 samples was the United States, Italy and Spain.

The CDR3 has 15 residues. With 6 bases clipped from V and 4 bases from J, the junction kept 7 bases outside the gene matches. Looked up from germline, CDR1 is SGHTA and CDR2 is FQGNSA. As processed by the authors: Nucleated cell number was recorded as an estimate derived from reference gene primer amplification. Here immunoSEQ multiplex PCR was the method, and the copy in TCRdb shows in-frame clones only, minus some. V and J calls and clone size are as listed in that table; D and trimming were resolved from the DNA. The data hold roughly 90,000 clones, with 80% observed a single time. Sequenced input: peripheral blood. The chain carries TRBV7-2 and TRBJ2-1, with 9 bases matching TRBD1. This receptor was taken from a woman in her seventies with acute or convalescent COVID-19. The CDR3 DNA is TGTGCCAGCAGTTCCGGGACAGGGCGGTACAATGAGCAGTTCTTC. Its protein is CASSSGTGRYNEQFF.